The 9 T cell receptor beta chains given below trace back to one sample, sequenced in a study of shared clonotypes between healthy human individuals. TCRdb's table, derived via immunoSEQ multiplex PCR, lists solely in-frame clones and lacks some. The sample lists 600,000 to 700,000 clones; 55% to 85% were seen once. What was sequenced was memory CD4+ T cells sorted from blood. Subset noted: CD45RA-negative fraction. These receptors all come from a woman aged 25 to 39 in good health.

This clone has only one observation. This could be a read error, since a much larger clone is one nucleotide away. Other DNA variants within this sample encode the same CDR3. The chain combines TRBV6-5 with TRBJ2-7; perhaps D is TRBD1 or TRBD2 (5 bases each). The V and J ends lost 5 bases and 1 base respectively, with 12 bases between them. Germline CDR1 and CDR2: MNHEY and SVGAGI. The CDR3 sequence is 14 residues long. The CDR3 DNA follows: TGTGCCAGCAGTCCCCGGGACGGGTCCTACGAGCAGTACTTC. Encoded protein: CASSPRDGSYEQYF.

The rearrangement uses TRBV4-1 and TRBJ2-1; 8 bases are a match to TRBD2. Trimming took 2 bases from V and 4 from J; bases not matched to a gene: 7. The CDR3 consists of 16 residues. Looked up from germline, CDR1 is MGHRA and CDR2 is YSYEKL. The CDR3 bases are TGCGCCAGCAGCCAAATACCGGGACTAGAGTACAATGAGCAGTTCTTC. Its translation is CASSQIPGLEYNEQFF.

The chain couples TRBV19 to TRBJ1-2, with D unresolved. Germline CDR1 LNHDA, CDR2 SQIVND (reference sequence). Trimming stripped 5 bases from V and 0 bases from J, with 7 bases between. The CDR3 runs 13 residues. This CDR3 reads CASSDTANYGYTF. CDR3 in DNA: TGTGCCAGTAGTGACACAGCTAACTATGGCTACACCTTC.

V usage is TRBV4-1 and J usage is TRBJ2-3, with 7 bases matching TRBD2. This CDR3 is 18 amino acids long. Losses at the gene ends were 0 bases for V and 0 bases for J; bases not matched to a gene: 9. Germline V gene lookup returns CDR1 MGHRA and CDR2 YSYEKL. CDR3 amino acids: CASSQDPTSLSSTDTQYF. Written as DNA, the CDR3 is TGCGCCAGCAGCCAAGATCCGACTAGCCTCTCTAGCACAGATACGCAGTATTTT.

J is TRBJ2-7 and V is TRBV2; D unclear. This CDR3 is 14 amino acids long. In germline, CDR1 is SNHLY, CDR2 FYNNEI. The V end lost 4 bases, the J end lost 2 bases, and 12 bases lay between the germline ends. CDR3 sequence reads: CASSGRTRTYEQYF. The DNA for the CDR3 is TGTGCCAGCAGTGGGCGCACCCGCACCTACGAGCAGTACTTC. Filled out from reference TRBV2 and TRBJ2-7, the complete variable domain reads EPEVTQTPSHQVTQMGQEVILRCVPISNHLYFYWYRQILGQKVEFLVSFYNNEISEKSEIFDDQFSVERPDGSNFTLKIRSTKLEDSAMYFCASSGRTRTYEQYFGPGTRLTVT.

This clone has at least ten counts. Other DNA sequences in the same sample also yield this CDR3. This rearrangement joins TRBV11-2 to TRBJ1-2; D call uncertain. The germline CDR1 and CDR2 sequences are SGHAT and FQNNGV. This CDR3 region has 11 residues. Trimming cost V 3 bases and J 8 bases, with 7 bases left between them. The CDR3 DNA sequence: TGTGCCAGCAGCTTCAGAGGGGGCTACACCTTC. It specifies CASSFRGGYTF.

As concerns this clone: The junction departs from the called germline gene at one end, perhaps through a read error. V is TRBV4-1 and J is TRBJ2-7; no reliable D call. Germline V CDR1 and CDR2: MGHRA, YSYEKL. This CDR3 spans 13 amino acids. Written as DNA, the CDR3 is TGTGCCAGCAGCCAAGAGTTCCTCTACGAGCAGTACTTC. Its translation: CASSQEFLYEQYF.

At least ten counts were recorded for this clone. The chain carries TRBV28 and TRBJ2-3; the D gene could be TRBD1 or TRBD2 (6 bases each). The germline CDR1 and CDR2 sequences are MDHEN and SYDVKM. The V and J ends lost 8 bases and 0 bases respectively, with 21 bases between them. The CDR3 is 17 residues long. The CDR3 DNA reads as TGTGCCAGCCTCGATAATTTCGGGGGCCCTAGCACAGATACGCAGTATTTT. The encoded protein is CASLDNFGGPSTDTQYF.

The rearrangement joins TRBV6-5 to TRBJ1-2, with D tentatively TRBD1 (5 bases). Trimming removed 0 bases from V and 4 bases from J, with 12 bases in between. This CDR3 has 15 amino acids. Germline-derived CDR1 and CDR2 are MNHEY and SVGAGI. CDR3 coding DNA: TGTGCCAGCAGTTACTCCGGGGGAGACCCCTATGGCTACACCTTC. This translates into CASSYSGGDPYGYTF.